The 10 T cell receptor beta chains given below trace back to one sample, sequenced in a study of blood T cell repertoires in COVID-19. The protocol was immunoSEQ multiplex PCR, while the TCRdb copy is restricted to in-frame clones and leaves out a portion. In the table there are some 300,000 clones, approximately 90% of which are singletons. Sequencing was performed on peripheral blood. The receptors shown here come from a woman in her thirties who had recovered from COVID-19.

The chain carries TRBV2 and TRBJ1-5; 7 bases agree with TRBD1. The CDR3 runs to 16 residues. The germline CDR1 and CDR2 sequences are SNHLY and FYNNEI. The V gene end was trimmed by 6 bases and the J gene end by 1 base; junction bases not matched to a gene: 9. DNA of the CDR3: TGTGCCAGCAGCCCGAGACAGGGTCGGAGCAATCAGCCCCAGCATTTT. Translating it yields CASSPRQGRSNQPQHF.

The rearrangement links TRBV6-1 to TRBJ1-4; D remains unclear. V was clipped by 0 bases and J by 6 bases, with 8 bases between them. Germline values: CDR1 MNHNS, CDR2 SASEGT. This CDR3 has 14 amino acids. The DNA for the CDR3 is TGTGCCAGCAGTGAAGCTACACAAGATGAAAAACTGTTTTTT. Its protein is CASSEATQDEKLFF.

The V and J genes are TRBV5-4 and TRBJ1-1; D perhaps matches TRBD1 (6 bases). This CDR3 is 15 amino acids long. Deletions cut 2 bases from V and 0 bases from J, with 11 bases between. The germline V gene encodes CDR1 SGHNT and CDR2 YYREEE (reference sequence). CDR3 amino acids: CASSFRNRVNTEAFF. In nucleotides, the CDR3 is TGTGCCAGCAGCTTTAGGAACAGGGTGAACACTGAAGCTTTCTTT.

The rearrangement uses TRBV5-1 and TRBJ2-7, with TRBD1 matching 9 bases. Trimming cost V 3 bases and J 4 bases; bases outside gene matches: 11. Germline-derived CDR1 and CDR2 are SGHRS and YFSETQ. This CDR3 spans 16 amino acids. CDR3 in amino acids: CASSSGQGGLTYEQYF. The CDR3 bases are TGCGCCAGCAGCTCGGGACAGGGTGGGTTGACTTACGAGCAGTACTTC.

The V call is TRBV3-1 (or the pseudogene TRBV3-2), the J call TRBJ1-1, with unresolved D. The germline V and J ends were trimmed by 0 bases and 2 bases, with 13 bases remaining between them. The CDR3 contains 16 residues. Germline V gene sequence: CDR1 LGHDT, CDR2 YNNKEL (reference sequence). The CDR3 nucleotides are TGTGCCAGCAGCCAAGATGGGAGGCAAATCAACACTGAAGCTTTCTTT. This translates into CASSQDGRQINTEAFF.

For this clone: The germline gene is not matched at one end of the junction; a read error may be the cause. The chain has TRBV5-1 and TRBJ2-5; possible D gene TRBD1, 6 bases. CDR1 is SGHRS, CDR2 YFSETQ, per germline. The CDR3 covers 13 residues. The CDR3 reads CATRPGQQEAQYF. The CDR3 DNA sequence: TGCGCCACGCGACCGGGACAACAAGAGGCCCAGTACTTC.

This chain connects TRBV11-2 to TRBJ1-6; 9 positions match TRBD1. V shed 5 bases and J 7 bases; nucleotides not matched to a gene: 9. This CDR3 comprises 16 residues. CDR1 and CDR2 (germline): SGHAT, FQNNGV. The CDR3 nucleotides are TGTGCCAGCAGCCTCACCGGGACAGGGATCAATTCACCCCTCCACTTT. Translating gives CASSLTGTGINSPLHF.

The chain is built from TRBV7-2 and TRBJ1-4; weak D call: TRBD1 (6 bases). CDR1 SGHTA and CDR2 FQGNSA come from the germline V gene. Trimming stripped 3 bases from V and 10 bases from J, with 27 bases between. This CDR3 contains 18 residues. The chain's CDR3 is CASSLRPDRRSSAGKLFF. CDR3 nucleotide sequence: TGTGCCAGCAGCTTGCGTCCCGACAGGAGGTCTAGTGCTGGAAAACTGTTTTTT.

The genes are TRBV30 and TRBJ1-2; 7 positions agree with TRBD1. Germline CDR1 is GTSNPN and CDR2 is SVGIG (reference sequence). The length of the CDR3 is 12 residues. The junction had 4 bases not matched to a gene; V was cut back by 5 bases and J by 4 bases. The CDR3: CAWGDRVYGYTF. The CDR3 DNA sequence: TGTGCCTGGGGTGACAGGGTCTATGGCTACACCTTC.

This rearrangement joins TRBV4-2 to TRBJ2-3, with D unclear. Germline lookup yields CDR1 LGHNA and CDR2 YNFKEQ. The CDR3 covers 16 residues. V was trimmed by 0 bases and J by 0 bases, leaving 10 bases between them. The CDR3 spells CASSQDRGFSTDTQYF. The CDR3 nucleotides are TGTGCCAGCAGCCAAGATCGAGGATTTAGCACAGATACGCAGTATTTT.